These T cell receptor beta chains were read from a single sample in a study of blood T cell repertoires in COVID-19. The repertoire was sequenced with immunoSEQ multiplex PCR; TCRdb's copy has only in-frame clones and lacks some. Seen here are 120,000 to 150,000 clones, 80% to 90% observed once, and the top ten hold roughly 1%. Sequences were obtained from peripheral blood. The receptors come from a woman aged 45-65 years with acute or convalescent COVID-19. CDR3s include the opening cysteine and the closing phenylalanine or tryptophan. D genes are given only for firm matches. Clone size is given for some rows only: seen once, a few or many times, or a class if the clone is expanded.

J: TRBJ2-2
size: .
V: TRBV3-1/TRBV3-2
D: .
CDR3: CASSRLTGANTGELFF
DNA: TGTGCCAGCAGCCGGCTTACGGGAGCCAACACCGGGGAGCTGTTTTTT

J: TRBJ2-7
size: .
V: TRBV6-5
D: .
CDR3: CASSQMDNSYEQYF
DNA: TGTGCCAGCAGTCAAATGGACAACTCCTACGAGCAGTACTTC

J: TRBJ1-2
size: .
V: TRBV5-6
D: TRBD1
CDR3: CASSLGTGWAHGYTF
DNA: TGTGCCAGCAGCTTGGGGACAGGGTGGGCCCATGGCTACACCTTC

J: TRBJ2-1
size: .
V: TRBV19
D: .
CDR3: CASSWSSYNEQFF
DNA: TGTGCCAGTAGCTGGAGCTCCTACAATGAGCAGTTCTTC

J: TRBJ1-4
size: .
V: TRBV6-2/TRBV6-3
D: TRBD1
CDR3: CASSQTGSTNEKLFF
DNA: TGTGCCAGCAGCCAGACAGGGTCAACTAATGAAAAACTGTTTTTT

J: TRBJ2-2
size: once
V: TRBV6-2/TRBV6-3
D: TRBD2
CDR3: CASSPLAEGGELFF
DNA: TGTGCCAGCAGTCCACTAGCGGAGGGCGGGGAGCTGTTTTTT

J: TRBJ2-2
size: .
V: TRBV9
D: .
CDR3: CASSVGLDGGELFF
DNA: TGTGCCAGCAGCGTAGGACTAGATGGCGGGGAGCTGTTTTTT

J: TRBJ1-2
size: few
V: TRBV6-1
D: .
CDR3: CASSETGTYGYTF
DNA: TGTGCCAGCAGTGAAACGGGGACTTATGGCTACACCTTC

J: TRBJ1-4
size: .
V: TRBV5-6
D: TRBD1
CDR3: CASKYGTVEEKLFF
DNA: TGTGCCAGCAAGTATGGGACAGTAGAAGAAAAACTGTTTTTT

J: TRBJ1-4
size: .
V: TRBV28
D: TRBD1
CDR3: CASSQDRGLIGEKLFF
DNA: TGTGCCAGCAGTCAGGACAGGGGGCTAATCGGAGAAAAACTGTTTTTT

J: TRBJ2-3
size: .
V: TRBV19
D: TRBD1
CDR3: CASSMFGTGAADTQYF
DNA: TGTGCCAGTAGTATGTTTGGGACAGGGGCCGCAGATACGCAGTATTTT

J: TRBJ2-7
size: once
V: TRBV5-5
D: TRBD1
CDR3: CASSIGTALSYEQYF
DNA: TGTGCCAGCAGCATTGGGACAGCCCTCTCCTACGAGCAGTACTTC

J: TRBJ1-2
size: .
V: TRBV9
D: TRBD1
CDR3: CASSSRNGDRRGYTF
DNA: TGTGCCAGCAGCTCCAGAAATGGGGACAGGCGAGGCTACACCTTC

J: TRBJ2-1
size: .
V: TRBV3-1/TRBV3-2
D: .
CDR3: CASSQGAREQFF
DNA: TGTGCCAGCAGCCAGGGGGCGAGGGAGCAGTTCTTC

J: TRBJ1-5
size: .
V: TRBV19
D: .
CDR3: CASSIWATGNQPQHF
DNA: TGTGCCAGTAGTATATGGGCCACAGGGAATCAGCCCCAGCATTTT

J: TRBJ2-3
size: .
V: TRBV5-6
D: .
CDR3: CASTPRDLSTDTQYF
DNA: TGTGCCAGCACCCCCAGGGATCTTTCCACAGATACGCAGTATTTT

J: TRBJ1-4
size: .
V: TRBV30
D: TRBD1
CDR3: CAWGRDRGHEKLFF
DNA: TGTGCCTGGGGCCGGGACAGGGGGCATGAAAAACTGTTTTTT

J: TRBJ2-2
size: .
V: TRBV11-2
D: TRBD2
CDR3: CASSLRLAGATGELFF
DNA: TGTGCCAGCAGCTTAAGGCTAGCGGGGGCGACCGGGGAGCTGTTTTTT

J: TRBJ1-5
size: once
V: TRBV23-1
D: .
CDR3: CASSQSRTGGQPQHF
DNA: TGCGCCAGCAGTCAATCTCGCACCGGGGGTCAGCCCCAGCATTTT

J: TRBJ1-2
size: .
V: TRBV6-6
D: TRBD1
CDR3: CASSYQDRAPEGYTF
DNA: TGTGCCAGCAGTTACCAGGACAGGGCGCCTGAAGGCTACACCTTC

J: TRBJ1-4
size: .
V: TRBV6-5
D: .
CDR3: CASSLQALHEKLFF
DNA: TGTGCCAGCAGTTTACAGGCCCTCCATGAAAAACTGTTTTTT

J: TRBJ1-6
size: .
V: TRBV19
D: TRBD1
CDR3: CASRAGGISPLHF
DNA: TGTGCCAGTAGAGCAGGGGGCATTTCACCCCTCCACTTT

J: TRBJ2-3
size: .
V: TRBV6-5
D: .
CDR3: CASIGLHTQYF
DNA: TGTGCCAGCATCGGACTTCATACGCAGTATTTT

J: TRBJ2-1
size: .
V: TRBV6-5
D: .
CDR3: CAYEPSGAAYNEQFF
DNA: TGTGCCTACGAACCGAGTGGGGCAGCCTACAATGAGCAGTTCTTC

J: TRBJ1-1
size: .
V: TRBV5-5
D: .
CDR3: CASSLDRVNTEAFF
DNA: TGTGCCAGCAGCTTGGACAGGGTAAACACTGAAGCTTTCTTT

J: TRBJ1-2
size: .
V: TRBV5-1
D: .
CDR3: CAIHYAGGYTF
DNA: TGCGCCATTCATTACGCGGGGGGCTACACCTTC

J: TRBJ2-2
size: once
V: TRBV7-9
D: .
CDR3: CASSLRLGGPKSTGELFF
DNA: TGTGCCAGCAGCTTAAGGCTGGGGGGACCAAAGAGCACCGGGGAGCTGTTTTTT

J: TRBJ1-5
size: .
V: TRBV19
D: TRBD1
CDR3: CASSRAGGTRRQPQHF
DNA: TGTGCCAGTAGTAGGGCAGGGGGAACTCGGAGACAGCCCCAGCATTTT

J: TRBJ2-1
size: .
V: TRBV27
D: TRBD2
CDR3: CASRSSGGINEQFF
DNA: TGTGCCAGTAGATCTAGCGGGGGTATAAATGAGCAGTTCTTC

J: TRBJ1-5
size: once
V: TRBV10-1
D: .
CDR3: CASSQGLQPQHF
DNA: TGCGCCAGCAGCCAGGGTCTTCAGCCCCAGCATTTT

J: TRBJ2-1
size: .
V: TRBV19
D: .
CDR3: CASSIRRGGDEQFF
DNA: TGTGCCAGTAGTATAAGGAGAGGGGGAGATGAGCAGTTCTTC

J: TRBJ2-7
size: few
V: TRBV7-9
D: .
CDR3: CASSSGNGAEQYF
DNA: TGTGCCAGCAGCTCAGGTAATGGGGCCGAGCAGTACTTC

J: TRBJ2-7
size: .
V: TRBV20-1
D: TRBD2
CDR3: CSASGGSSGRAYEQYF
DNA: TGCAGTGCTAGTGGGGGGTCTAGCGGGAGGGCCTACGAGCAGTACTTC

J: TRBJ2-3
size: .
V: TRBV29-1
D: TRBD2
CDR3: CSAPGTSGGADTQYF
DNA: TGCAGCGCCCCCGGGACTAGCGGGGGAGCAGATACGCAGTATTTT

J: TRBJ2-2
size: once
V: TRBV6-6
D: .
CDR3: CASRKLGGGTGELFF
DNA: TGTGCCAGCAGAAAGCTAGGGGGGGGCACCGGGGAGCTGTTTTTT

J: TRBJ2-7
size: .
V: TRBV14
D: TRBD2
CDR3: CASSPWLAGTSSYEQYF
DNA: TGTGCCAGCAGCCCATGGTTAGCGGGTACGAGCTCCTACGAGCAGTACTTC

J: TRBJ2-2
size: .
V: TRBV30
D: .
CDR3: CAWSVERGGNTGELFF
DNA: TGTGCCTGGAGTGTAGAAAGGGGGGGGAACACCGGGGAGCTGTTTTTT

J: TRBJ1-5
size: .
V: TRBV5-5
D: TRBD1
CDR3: CASSRGTGNQPQHF
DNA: TGTGCCAGCAGCCGCGGGACAGGCAATCAGCCCCAGCATTTT

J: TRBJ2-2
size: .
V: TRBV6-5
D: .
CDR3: CASSYSPGGELFF
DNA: TGTGCCAGCAGTTACTCGCCGGGCGGGGAGCTGTTTTTT

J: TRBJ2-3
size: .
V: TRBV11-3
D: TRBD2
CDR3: CASSTGLADPYDTQYF
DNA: TGTGCCAGCAGCACGGGACTAGCGGACCCATACGATACGCAGTATTTT

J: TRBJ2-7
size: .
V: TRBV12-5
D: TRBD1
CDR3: CASGLGGQSYEQYF
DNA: TGTGCTAGTGGTTTAGGGGGACAGAGCTACGAGCAGTACTTC

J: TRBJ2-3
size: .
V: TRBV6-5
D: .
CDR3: CASRASVSTDTQYF
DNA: TGTGCCTCCAGGGCTAGCGTTAGCACAGATACGCAGTATTTT

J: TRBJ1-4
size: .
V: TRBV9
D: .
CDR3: CASSVTGSTNEKLFF
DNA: TGTGCCAGCAGCGTTACAGGGTCAACTAATGAAAAACTGTTTTTT

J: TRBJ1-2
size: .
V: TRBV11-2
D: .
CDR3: CASSSLPNGYGYTF
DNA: TGTGCCAGCAGCTCTCTGCCGAACGGCTATGGCTACACCTTC